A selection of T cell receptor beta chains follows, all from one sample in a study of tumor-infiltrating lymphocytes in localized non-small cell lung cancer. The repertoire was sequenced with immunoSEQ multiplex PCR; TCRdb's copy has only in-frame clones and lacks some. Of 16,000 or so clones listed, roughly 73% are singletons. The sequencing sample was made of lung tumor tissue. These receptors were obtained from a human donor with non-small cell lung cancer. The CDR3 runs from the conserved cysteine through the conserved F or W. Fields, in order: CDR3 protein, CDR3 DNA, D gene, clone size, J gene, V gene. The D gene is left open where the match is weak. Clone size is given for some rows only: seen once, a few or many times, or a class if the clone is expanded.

CDR3 protein: CASSVVGLAGAGSYNEQFF
CDR3 DNA: TGTGCCAGCAGCGTAGTGGGACTAGCGGGGGCCGGGTCCTACAATGAGCAGTTCTTC
D gene: TRBD2
clone size: once
J gene: TRBJ2-1
V gene: TRBV9

CDR3 protein: CASSLVGTDGYTF
CDR3 DNA: TGTGCCAGCAGCTTGGTCGGGACCGATGGCTACACCTTC
D gene: -
clone size: few
J gene: TRBJ1-2
V gene: TRBV5-4

CDR3 protein: CASSLIRGQGNYGYTF
CDR3 DNA: TGTGCCAGCAGCTTAATAAGGGGACAGGGAAACTATGGCTACACCTTC
D gene: TRBD1
clone size: -
J gene: TRBJ1-2
V gene: TRBV11-2

CDR3 protein: CASSVTDGYGYTF
CDR3 DNA: TGTGCCAGCAGCGTGACAGATGGTTATGGCTACACCTTC
D gene: -
clone size: -
J gene: TRBJ1-2
V gene: TRBV9

CDR3 protein: CASSFTSGEQYF
CDR3 DNA: TGTGCCAGCAGCTTTACCTCGGGGGAGCAGTACTTC
D gene: -
clone size: -
J gene: TRBJ2-7
V gene: TRBV7-9

CDR3 protein: CASSEAGGAYNEQFF
CDR3 DNA: TGTGCCAGCAGTGAAGCGGGGGGGGCCTACAATGAGCAGTTCTTC
D gene: TRBD2
clone size: -
J gene: TRBJ2-1
V gene: TRBV6-1

CDR3 protein: CASSATSPNTGELFF
CDR3 DNA: TGTGCCAGCAGCGCAACTAGCCCGAACACCGGGGAGCTGTTTTTT
D gene: -
clone size: -
J gene: TRBJ2-2
V gene: TRBV7-9

CDR3 protein: CASSLVGRGGYEQYF
CDR3 DNA: TGCGCCAGCAGCTTGGTGGGCAGGGGGGGCTACGAGCAGTACTTC
D gene: -
clone size: -
J gene: TRBJ2-7
V gene: TRBV5-1

CDR3 protein: CASSKGQGGGTLDEQYF
CDR3 DNA: TGCGCCAGCAGCAAAGGACAGGGAGGGGGGACATTGGACGAGCAGTACTTC
D gene: -
clone size: -
J gene: TRBJ2-7
V gene: TRBV5-1

CDR3 protein: CASSLGYEQYF
CDR3 DNA: TGTGCCAGCAGTTTAGGGTACGAGCAGTACTTC
D gene: -
clone size: -
J gene: TRBJ2-7
V gene: TRBV28

CDR3 protein: CASSDLGRVNSPLHF
CDR3 DNA: TGTGCCAGCAGTGACCTCGGACGGGTGAATTCACCCCTCCACTTT
D gene: -
clone size: -
J gene: TRBJ1-6
V gene: TRBV6-6

CDR3 protein: CASSPPGGMAGGEQFF
CDR3 DNA: TGTGCCAGCAGCCCTCCCGGGGGGATGGCGGGGGGTGAGCAGTTCTTC
D gene: TRBD2
clone size: -
J gene: TRBJ2-1
V gene: TRBV7-9

CDR3 protein: CASSLQSILRGSGEYF
CDR3 DNA: TGTGCCAGCAGTTTACAGTCGATACTCAGGGGGTCCGGGGAGTACTTC
D gene: TRBD1
clone size: -
J gene: TRBJ2-7
V gene: TRBV28

CDR3 protein: CASSLRGRAGELFF
CDR3 DNA: TGTGCCAGCAGCTTGAGAGGCAGGGCCGGGGAGCTGTTTTTT
D gene: -
clone size: -
J gene: TRBJ2-2
V gene: TRBV5-4

CDR3 protein: CASSFTMLNTEAFF
CDR3 DNA: TGTGCCAGCAGCTTTACCATGCTGAACACTGAAGCTTTCTTT
D gene: -
clone size: medium-sized
J gene: TRBJ1-1
V gene: TRBV7-2

CDR3 protein: CASTTSGDHRGYTF
CDR3 DNA: TGCGCCAGCACTACGTCGGGGGATCACCGCGGCTACACCTTC
D gene: -
clone size: -
J gene: TRBJ1-2
V gene: TRBV23-1

CDR3 protein: CASPGGEKLFF
CDR3 DNA: TGTGCCAGCCCTGGGGGGGAAAAACTGTTTTTT
D gene: -
clone size: -
J gene: TRBJ1-4
V gene: TRBV6-5

CDR3 protein: CASSVGELYNSPLHF
CDR3 DNA: TGTGCCAGCAGTGTTGGGGAGTTATATAATTCACCCCTCCACTTT
D gene: -
clone size: -
J gene: TRBJ1-6
V gene: TRBV28

CDR3 protein: CASSFPAGNEQFF
CDR3 DNA: TGTGCCAGCAGCTTTCCAGCGGGAAATGAGCAGTTCTTC
D gene: TRBD2
clone size: -
J gene: TRBJ2-1
V gene: TRBV11-2

CDR3 protein: CASSLTPGQHAEAFF
CDR3 DNA: TGTGCCAGCAGCTTAACCCCTGGACAACACGCTGAAGCTTTCTTT
D gene: -
clone size: -
J gene: TRBJ1-1
V gene: TRBV5-8

CDR3 protein: CASSVGLHTDEQFF
CDR3 DNA: TGTGCCAGCAGTGTGGGGCTACACACCGATGAGCAGTTCTTC
D gene: -
clone size: -
J gene: TRBJ2-1
V gene: TRBV6-1

CDR3 protein: CASSFWNQPQHF
CDR3 DNA: TGTGCCAGCAGTTTTTGGAATCAGCCCCAGCATTTT
D gene: -
clone size: once
J gene: TRBJ1-5
V gene: TRBV28

CDR3 protein: CSVPRQGGYNEQFF
CDR3 DNA: TGCAGCGTTCCAAGACAGGGAGGGTACAATGAGCAGTTCTTC
D gene: -
clone size: -
J gene: TRBJ2-1
V gene: TRBV29-1

CDR3 protein: CASSFLYSGGTTSTDTQYF
CDR3 DNA: TGTGCCAGCAGCTTCCTCTATAGCGGGGGCACGACTAGCACAGATACGCAGTATTTT
D gene: TRBD2
clone size: once
J gene: TRBJ2-3
V gene: TRBV7-3

CDR3 protein: CASSERGGAHNEQFF
CDR3 DNA: TGTGCCAGCAGTGAGCGCGGGGGGGCCCACAATGAGCAGTTCTTC
D gene: TRBD2
clone size: -
J gene: TRBJ2-1
V gene: TRBV6-4

CDR3 protein: CASVDLTQYF
CDR3 DNA: TGTGCCAGCGTAGACCTTACGCAGTATTTT
D gene: -
clone size: -
J gene: TRBJ2-3
V gene: TRBV6-1

CDR3 protein: CATRAMIQGTGELFF
CDR3 DNA: TGTGCCACCCGAGCAATGATCCAGGGGACCGGGGAGCTGTTTTTT
D gene: -
clone size: -
J gene: TRBJ2-2
V gene: TRBV7-6